This paragraph covers one TCR beta chain sequence. Antigen specificity is unknown. V lost 1 base and J lost 4, with 14 bases in between. The CDR3 totals 15 residues. Germline values: CDR1 MGHDK, CDR2 SYGVNS. The data were obtained in a study of response to subunit inactivated influenza vaccine. Overall study findings and caveats: Researchers suggested that each seasonal influenza vaccination recruits few new T cells.

A single record per CDR3 protein comes from TCRdb applying MiXCR to the RT-PCR reads. The sample consists of around 200,000 distinct CDR3 sequences, around 15% of them appearing once. The source of this sequence is a man aged 50 to 59 who received an inactivated influenza vaccine. The material was CD8+ T cells sorted from PBMCs, obtained around 5 days after vaccination. The chain recombines TRBV25-1 with TRBJ2-7; a weak D match, TRBD1 (5 bases). The CDR3 DNA sequence: TGTGCCAGCAGTGAATTTCAGGGTCCGGCGTACGAGCAGTACTTC. This encodes CASSEFQGPAYEQYF.